A single sample is the source of the 9 T cell receptor beta chains below, sequenced in a study of OX40 agonist ivuxolimab in advanced cancers. TCRdb keeps only in-frame clones here, not all; method: immunoSEQ multiplex PCR. This sample carries under 15,000 clones, more than 70% of them seen once, and the ten largest clones take around 35%. The material was CD4+ or CD8+ T cells sorted from blood, obtained in a trial of the OX40 agonist ivuxolimab. These receptors all come from an adult with an advanced solid tumor such as melanoma, head and neck, liver or kidney cancer.

This clone appeared once. The rearrangement uses TRBV5-1 and TRBJ2-3; 9 bases line up with TRBD2. Germline CDR1 reads SGHRS; CDR2 reads YFSETQ. J gave up 3 bases and V 4 bases, and 12 bases lay outside the gene matches. CDR3 length: 17 amino acids. The DNA of the CDR3 is TGCGCCAGCAGCCCCGGGACTAGCTTTACCTTTACAGATACGCAGTATTTT. Amino acids: CASSPGTSFTFTDTQYF. Complete variable domain (other parts from reference TRBV5-1 and TRBJ2-3): KAGVTQTPRYLIKTRGQQVTLSCSPISGHRSVSWYQQTPGQGLQFLFEYFSETQRNKGNFPGRFSGRQFSNSRSEMNVSTLELGDSALYLCASSPGTSFTFTDTQYFGPGTRLTVL.

The V and J genes are TRBV6-5 and TRBJ1-2, with 7 bases that match TRBD1. The germline CDR1 and CDR2 sequences are MNHEY and SVGAGI. CDR3 size: 15 residues. V lost 0 bases and J lost 4; bases outside the gene matches: 5. CDR3 region: CASSYSEGAGYGYTF. In nucleotides, the CDR3 is TGTGCCAGCAGTTACTCTGAGGGGGCAGGCTATGGCTACACCTTC.

The chain uses TRBV25-1 and TRBJ1-2; TRBD1 might be the D (5 bases). The ends were cut back, 2 bases at V and 6 bases at J, with 10 bases in the middle. Germline CDR1 and CDR2: MGHDK and SYGVNS. The CDR3 spans 13 residues. In DNA, the CDR3 is TGTGCCAGCAGTGAAGTAGGGGAGGATGGCTACACCTTC. Translated: CASSEVGEDGYTF.

The chain links TRBV7-8 to TRBJ2-3, with 8 bases that match TRBD2. V lost 4 bases to trimming and J lost 4 bases; unmatched junction nucleotides: 13. CDR3 length: 17 amino acids. In germline, CDR1 is SGHVS, CDR2 FQNEAQ. The CDR3: CASSSPWSGGTSDTQYF. DNA for the CDR3: TGTGCCAGCAGCTCTCCGTGGAGCGGGGGAACCTCAGATACGCAGTATTTT.

This chain uses TRBV6-4 with TRBJ2-3; 7 bases agree with TRBD2. CDR1 MRHNA and CDR2 SNTAGT come from the germline V gene. This CDR3 has 16 amino acids. V shed 5 bases, J shed 5 bases, and the junction held 13 bases outside the gene matches. CDR3 in amino acids: CASSPYGTGGKDTQYF. In DNA form, the CDR3 reads TGTGCCAGCAGTCCTTACGGAACGGGGGGAAAAGATACGCAGTATTTT.

V is TRBV5-6 and J is TRBJ2-7; TRBD1 might be the D (6 bases). The CDR3 runs 13 residues. V was cut by 4 bases and J by 2 bases, with 10 bases left in between. The V gene's germline CDR1 is SGHDT and CDR2 YYEEEE. The CDR3 reads CASSDGQTYEQYF. In DNA form, the CDR3 reads TGTGCCAGCAGCGACGGACAGACCTACGAGCAGTACTTC.

The V gene is TRBV7-2, the J gene TRBJ2-1; D is unresolved. Trimming stripped 1 base from V and 7 bases from J, with 5 bases between. In germline, CDR1 is SGHTA, CDR2 FQGNSA. CDR3 size: 12 residues. The CDR3 here is CASSLVGNEQFF. The CDR3 DNA sequence: TGTGCCAGCAGCTTAGTCGGTAATGAGCAGTTCTTC.

The chain is built from TRBV11-3 and TRBJ2-3; D may be TRBD1 or TRBD2 (6 bases each). V lost 6 bases and J 5 bases, leaving 18 bases between the germline ends. Per germline, CDR1 SGHNT and CDR2 YENEEA. The CDR3 has 15 residues. The CDR3 sequence: CASSLTREGEDTQYF. The CDR3 region has the DNA TGTGCCAGCAGTTTGACTAGAGAGGGGGAAGATACGCAGTATTTT.

The chain joins TRBV4-1 to TRBJ1-1; 7 bases align to TRBD1. Germline assignment: CDR1 MGHRA and CDR2 YSYEKL. The CDR3 totals 16 residues. V lost 7 bases, J lost 0 bases, and 11 bases stayed unmatched. The DNA of the CDR3 is TGCGCCAGCACATTCCGGACAGGCGAAATGAACACTGAAGCTTTCTTT. It encodes CASTFRTGEMNTEAFF.